This T cell receptor beta chain was identified during a study of blood T cell repertoires in COVID-19. Study background: There were acute and convalescent COVID-19 samples, and they came from the United States, Italy and Spain.

Original processing notes: Estimation of nucleated cell counts relied on the amplification of reference gene primers. Assay: immunoSEQ multiplex PCR; the TCRdb copy retains only in-frame clones and omits some. V and J calls plus clone size are reproduced from that table; the DNA served to infer D and trimming. The table lists 91,000 or so clones, about 86% of them singletons, with 10% to 15% in the top ten. Per the germline V gene, CDR1 is MNHEY and CDR2 is SMNVEV (reference sequence). This CDR3 is 15 amino acids long. Germline trimming cut 0 bases from V and 10 bases from J; bases unmatched to any gene: 9.

The gene calls are TRBV27 and TRBJ1-3; 7 bases align to TRBD1. The specimen was peripheral blood. This receptor was obtained from an older woman in a cohort sampled during active or convalescent COVID-19. The CDR3 DNA reads TGTGCCAGCAGTTTATCGTCCGTCTCAGGGGGAACCATATATTTT. Translation: CASSLSSVSGGTIYF.